Each of the 20 T cell receptor beta chains below was sequenced from the same sample in a study of blood T cell repertoires in COVID-19. Libraries were prepared by immunoSEQ multiplex PCR; TCRdb keeps only in-frame clonotypes and omits some of them. The data contain about 52,000 clones, around 81% of them singletons. Sequenced material: peripheral blood. These receptors were taken from a woman aged 80 or older with COVID-19, enrolled during active disease.

This clone was observed a few times. The chain carries TRBV11-2 and TRBJ1-3; the D is unclear. Per the germline V gene, CDR1 is SGHAT and CDR2 is FQNNGV. This CDR3 spans 16 amino acids. Trimming removed 0 bases from V and 0 bases from J, with 9 bases in between. CDR3 nucleotide sequence: TGTGCCAGCAGCTTAGACCTGTACAACTCTGGAAACACCATATATTTT. Translating gives CASSLDLYNSGNTIYF.

The J gene is TRBJ1-2, the V gene TRBV6-5, with a weak D call TRBD1 (5 bases). Germline values: CDR1 MNHEY, CDR2 SVGAGI. V gave up 6 bases and J gave up 0 bases, with 11 bases separating them. There are 14 residues in the CDR3. DNA of the CDR3: TGTGCCAGCAGCCCCCAGGGCCCTAACTATGGCTACACCTTC. It codes for CASSPQGPNYGYTF.

The V and J genes are TRBV6-5 and TRBJ2-5; 16 bases are shared with TRBD2. CDR1 is MNHEY and CDR2 is SVGAGI in the germline V gene. The CDR3 sequence is 15 residues long. Germline trimming cut 4 bases from V and 5 bases from J; bases unmatched to any gene: 1. CDR3 loop: CASSSGLAGGETQYF. CDR3 bases: TGTGCCAGCAGTTCGGGACTAGCGGGAGGGGAGACCCAGTACTTC.

The V call is TRBV5-8, the J call TRBJ2-1; D unclear. This CDR3 has 11 amino acids. V was trimmed by 1 base and J by 9 bases, leaving 5 bases between them. Germline values: CDR1 SGHTS, CDR2 YDEGEE. CDR3 DNA: TGTGCCAGCAGCTTGATTAGTGAGCAGTTCTTC. Translation: CASSLISEQFF.

This chain uses TRBV11-2 with TRBJ1-1; D may be TRBD1 (5 bases). This CDR3 spans 15 amino acids. V was trimmed by 1 base and J by 4 bases, leaving 13 bases between them. Germline CDR1 reads SGHAT; CDR2 reads FQNNGV. The CDR3 nucleotides read TGTGCCAGCAGCTTAGCGCGGGGCGCGTTCACTGAAGCTTTCTTT. It encodes CASSLARGAFTEAFF.

This clone was seen a few times. The DNA of the CDR3 is TGTGCCAGCAGCGTAGTTCCGGCGGGAGATTCACCCCTCCACTTT. This gives the protein CASSVVPAGDSPLHF. The chain links TRBV9 to TRBJ1-6; D remains ambiguous. Trimming stripped 0 bases from V and 8 bases from J, with 12 bases between. Germline-derived CDR1 and CDR2 are SGDLS and YYNGEE. The CDR3 loop spans 15 amino acids. The complete variable domain, with remaining parts taken from reference TRBV9 and TRBJ1-6, reads DSGVTQTPKHLITATGQRVTLRCSPRSGDLSVYWYQQSLDQGLQFLIQYYNGEERAKGNILERFSAQQFPDLHSELNLSSLELGDSALYFCASSVVPAGDSPLHFGNGTRLTVT.

The chain has TRBV27 and TRBJ2-7, with D tentatively TRBD1 (6 bases). The CDR3 totals 14 residues. Germline CDR1 and CDR2: MNHEY and SMNVEV (reference sequence). Between the trimmed V and J ends, which lost 5 bases and 4 bases, there was a span of 15 bases. CDR3 DNA sequence: TGTGCCAGCAGTCCCCAGGGGATCCCATACGAGCAGTACTTC. Translated, it gives CASSPQGIPYEQYF.

This clone was seen only once. The V gene is TRBV28, the J gene TRBJ2-7, with 12 bases matching TRBD2. Losses at the gene ends were 6 bases for V and 2 bases for J; bases not matched to a gene: 23. CDR1 and CDR2 (germline): MDHEN, SYDVKM. This CDR3 is 21 amino acids long. The chain's CDR3 is CASSPQLGVASGRANAYEQYF. In DNA, the CDR3 is TGTGCCAGCAGCCCTCAATTGGGAGTGGCTAGCGGGAGGGCCAACGCCTACGAGCAGTACTTC. The full variable domain, rest sourced from reference TRBV28 and TRBJ2-7, is DVKVTQSSRYLVKRTGEKVFLECVQDMDHENMFWYRQDPGLGLRLIYFSYDVKMKEKGDIPEGYSVSREKKERFSLILESASTNQTSMYLCASSPQLGVASGRANAYEQYFGPGTRLTVT.

This clone was seen a few times. The genes are TRBV7-6 and TRBJ2-7; no firm D call. CDR3 length: 13 amino acids. V was trimmed by 1 base and J by 0 bases, leaving 4 bases between them. Germline values: CDR1 SGHVS, CDR2 FNYEAQ. DNA for the CDR3: TGTGCCAGCAGCTTAGAGAGCTCCTACGAGCAGTACTTC. Translated: CASSLESSYEQYF.

The chain uses TRBV7-8 and TRBJ2-1; the match to TRBD2 covers 13 bases. V was clipped by 3 bases and J by 6 bases; unmatched bases: 8. The CDR3 is made up of 17 amino acids. Germline V gives CDR1 SGHVS, CDR2 FQNEAQ. The CDR3: CASSFGLAGVSGNEQFF. Written as DNA, the CDR3 is TGTGCCAGCAGCTTCGGACTAGCGGGAGTTTCGGGCAATGAGCAGTTCTTC.

This clone has just a few counts. The CDR3: CASSVDRINYGYTF. CDR3 bases: TGTGCCAGCAGCGTAGACAGGATAAACTATGGCTACACCTTC. This chain links TRBV2 with TRBJ1-2, with TRBD1 as a possible D gene (6 bases). The V end lost 6 bases, the J end lost 2 bases, and 13 bases lay between the germline ends. CDR1 SNHLY and CDR2 FYNNEI come from the germline V gene. This CDR3 has 14 residues.

This chain connects TRBV27 to TRBJ2-1; D might be TRBD1 (6 bases). V was cut by 6 bases and J by 5 bases, with 20 bases left in between. This CDR3 comprises 16 residues. The germline V gene has CDR1 MNHEY and CDR2 SMNVEV (reference sequence). The CDR3 region has the DNA TGTGCCAGCAGAACCCAGGGGAACCAACGGAACAATGAGCAGTTCTTC. Encoded protein: CASRTQGNQRNNEQFF.

V is TRBV18 and J is TRBJ1-6; 9 bases are a match to TRBD1. Germline V gene lookup returns CDR1 KGHSH and CDR2 LQKENI. The V segment lost 2 bases and the J segment 7 bases; nucleotides outside the gene matches: 6. The CDR3 extends over 16 amino acids. In DNA form, the CDR3 reads TGTGCCAGCTCACCATCCAGACAGGGGGGAAATTCACCCCTCCACTTT. It specifies CASSPSRQGGNSPLHF.

The rearrangement links TRBV19 to TRBJ1-5; 8 bases fit TRBD1. Germline V gene lookup returns CDR1 LNHDA and CDR2 SQIVND (reference sequence). J lost 2 bases, V lost 7 bases, and 10 bases had no gene match. The length of the CDR3 is 16 residues. CDR3 amino acids: CASTSRQGSGNQPQHF. DNA for the CDR3: TGTGCCAGTACCTCCCGACAGGGGTCGGGCAATCAGCCCCAGCATTTT.

As DNA, the CDR3 is TGTGCCAGCAGCCGGAGGGGCGGCGCTCAAGAGACCCAGTACTTC. This gives the protein CASSRRGGAQETQYF. J is TRBJ2-5 and V is TRBV2; possibly TRBD2 for D (6 bases). The CDR3 runs 15 residues. V was cut by 6 bases and J by 2 bases, with 16 bases left in between. Germline loops: CDR1 SNHLY, CDR2 FYNNEI.

The chain employs TRBV7-6 and TRBJ1-1; 10 bases fit TRBD1. From germline, CDR1 is SGHVS and CDR2 FNYEAQ. Trimming at V came to 3 bases and at J to 1 base, leaving 5 bases not matched to a gene. This CDR3 is built from 16 residues. Here the CDR3 reads CASSFRQGAPNTEAFF. Written as DNA, the CDR3 is TGTGCCAGCAGCTTCCGACAGGGGGCACCGAACACTGAAGCTTTCTTT.

The chain links TRBV28 to TRBJ1-5; D gene uncertain. Germline V CDR1 and CDR2: MDHEN, SYDVKM. There are 12 residues in the CDR3. V lost 8 bases and J 3 bases, leaving 8 bases between the germline ends. For the CDR3, the DNA is TGTGCCAGCGAGGCAAACAATCAGCCCCAGCATTTT. It encodes CASEANNQPQHF.

The rearrangement joins TRBV9 to TRBJ2-3, with 8 bases identical to TRBD2. Germline V gene data show CDR1 as SGDLS and CDR2 as YYNGEE. Trimming removed 4 bases from V and 4 bases from J; junction bases left unmatched: 8. CDR3 length equals 15 residues. The CDR3 reads CASSPKAGVADTQYF. The CDR3, as DNA: TGTGCCAGCAGCCCCAAAGCGGGAGTGGCAGATACGCAGTATTTT.

This clone was detected only once. The chain carries TRBV9 and TRBJ2-1; TRBD2 agrees at 7 bases. V lost 0 bases, J lost 0 bases, and 3 bases stayed unmatched. CDR1 SGDLS and CDR2 YYNGEE come from the germline V gene. This CDR3 comprises 16 residues. CDR3 nucleotide sequence: TGTGCCAGCAGCGTAGCGGGCGGGGGCTCCTACAATGAGCAGTTCTTC. It yields the protein CASSVAGGGSYNEQFF.

The genes are TRBV6-5 and TRBJ2-1; 11 nucleotides line up with TRBD2. The CDR3 runs 14 residues. Germline V gene lookup returns CDR1 MNHEY and CDR2 SVGAGI. The V gene end was trimmed by 8 bases and the J gene end by 7 bases; junction bases not matched to a gene: 7. The CDR3 protein is CASRSSGRMNEQFF. CDR3 coding DNA: TGTGCCAGCCGATCTAGCGGGAGGATGAATGAGCAGTTCTTC.